A selection of T cell receptor beta chains follows, all from one sample in a study of blood T cell repertoires in COVID-19. The data were produced by immunoSEQ multiplex PCR, yet TCRdb's version contains in-frame clones alone and is incomplete. The table has 240,000 or so clones, roughly 83% seen once. The source material was PBMCs or T cells enriched from blood (not recorded which). The receptors come from a woman aged 45-65 years who had recovered from COVID-19. Both conserved end residues are part of each CDR3. The order of the fields is CDR3 DNA, CDR3 protein, clone size, D gene, V gene, J gene. A D gene is named only where the DNA matches it firmly. The listing skips clone size in some rows; elsewhere it reads once, few, many or a size class.

cdr3_nt: TGTGCCAGCAGTTTATTCGGGAATCAGCCCCAGCATTTT
cdr3_aa: CASSLFGNQPQHF
clone_size: many
d_call: -
v_call: TRBV27
j_call: TRBJ1-5

cdr3_nt: TGTGCCTGGAGACGACAGGGGGCCTATGGCTACACCTTC
cdr3_aa: CAWRRQGAYGYTF
clone_size: -
d_call: TRBD1
v_call: TRBV30
j_call: TRBJ1-2

cdr3_nt: TGTGCCAGCAGTTTGCCCCCCTTGTGGCAGGCCGCTAACTATGGCTACACCTTC
cdr3_aa: CASSLPPLWQAANYGYTF
clone_size: -
d_call: -
v_call: TRBV28
j_call: TRBJ1-2

cdr3_nt: TGTGCCAGCAGTGGAACGGGACAGCTGAACACCGGGGAGCTGTTTTTT
cdr3_aa: CASSGTGQLNTGELFF
clone_size: -
d_call: TRBD1
v_call: TRBV6-6
j_call: TRBJ2-2

cdr3_nt: TGTGCCAGCAAAGACACCTTGAACACTGAAGCTTTCTTT
cdr3_aa: CASKDTLNTEAFF
clone_size: -
d_call: -
v_call: TRBV12-3/TRBV12-4
j_call: TRBJ1-1

cdr3_nt: TGTGCCAGCAGCTACAGGGGGGATCAGCCCCAGCATTTT
cdr3_aa: CASSYRGDQPQHF
clone_size: -
d_call: TRBD1
v_call: TRBV7-2
j_call: TRBJ1-5

cdr3_nt: TGTGCCAGCAGCTCAGGGGGGATTAACACCGGGGAGCTGTTTTTT
cdr3_aa: CASSSGGINTGELFF
clone_size: -
d_call: -
v_call: TRBV11-3
j_call: TRBJ2-2

cdr3_nt: TGTGCCAGTAGTATAGATTGGCGGGAGTGGGAGCAGTTCTTC
cdr3_aa: CASSIDWREWEQFF
clone_size: once
d_call: TRBD2
v_call: TRBV19
j_call: TRBJ2-1

cdr3_nt: TGTGCCAGCAGCTCTACGCGAGGGGACTTCAATTCACCCCTCCACTTT
cdr3_aa: CASSSTRGDFNSPLHF
clone_size: few
d_call: -
v_call: TRBV11-1
j_call: TRBJ1-6

cdr3_nt: TGCGCCAGCAGCCCGGGGGACAGGAGGAACACTGAAGCTTTCTTT
cdr3_aa: CASSPGDRRNTEAFF
clone_size: -
d_call: TRBD1
v_call: TRBV4-3
j_call: TRBJ1-1

cdr3_nt: TGTGCCAGCAGTTTGGTACTAGCGGGAACCCTTGGGGATGCCGGGGAGCTGTTTTTT
cdr3_aa: CASSLVLAGTLGDAGELFF
clone_size: -
d_call: TRBD2
v_call: TRBV6-2/TRBV6-3
j_call: TRBJ2-2

cdr3_nt: TGTGCCAGCAATAGGGGTGGTAATGAAAAACTGTTTTTT
cdr3_aa: CASNRGGNEKLFF
clone_size: -
d_call: -
v_call: TRBV9
j_call: TRBJ1-4

cdr3_nt: TGCGCCAGCAGCGAGGGACTAGCGGCCTTTCAGAGCTCCTACAATGAGCAGTTCTTC
cdr3_aa: CASSEGLAAFQSSYNEQFF
clone_size: -
d_call: TRBD2
v_call: TRBV5-1
j_call: TRBJ2-1

cdr3_nt: TGTGCCAGTAGTACCGCCCAGGGGCGGAATTCACCCCTCCACTTT
cdr3_aa: CASSTAQGRNSPLHF
clone_size: -
d_call: -
v_call: TRBV19
j_call: TRBJ1-6

cdr3_nt: TGTGCCAGCAGCGTAGGGAGCGGGGGGGCCACAGATACGCAGTATTTT
cdr3_aa: CASSVGSGGATDTQYF
clone_size: -
d_call: TRBD2
v_call: TRBV9
j_call: TRBJ2-3